Shown below are 13 T cell receptor beta chains from a single sample sequenced in a study of blood T cell repertoires in COVID-19. The method was immunoSEQ multiplex PCR; TCRdb's version includes in-frame clones alone and lacks a portion of them. The sample includes some 400,000 clones, roughly 77% seen only once; the top ten take more than 0.95%. Specimen: peripheral blood. The receptors here all came from a human donor with acute or convalescent COVID-19. The donor label of this sample is uncertain.

This chain uses TRBV13 with TRBJ1-5; the D is unclear. The CDR3 is 14 amino acids. The V end was cut by 0 bases, the J end by 6 bases, with 9 bases between. Germline V CDR1 and CDR2: PRHDT, FYEKMQ (reference sequence). CDR3 loop: CASSLGGIRQPQHF. The CDR3 DNA reads as TGTGCCAGCAGCTTAGGCGGGATCCGTCAGCCCCAGCATTTT.

The V and J genes are TRBV29-1 and TRBJ1-4; 10 bases line up with TRBD1. The J segment lost 4 bases and the V segment lost 4 bases, leaving 0 bases of the junction unmatched. Germline CDR1 is SQVTM and CDR2 is ANQGSEA. This CDR3 region has 13 residues. The CDR3 coding sequence is TGCAGCGTTGGGGACAGGGGTAATGAAAAACTGTTTTTT. Protein product: CSVGDRGNEKLFF. The entire variable domain, with the rest obtained from reference TRBV29-1 and TRBJ1-4, is as follows: SAVISQKPSRDICQRGTSLTIQCQVDSQVTMMFWYRQQPGQSLTLIATANQGSEATYESGFVIDKFPISRPNLTFSTLTVSNMSPEDSSIYLCSVGDRGNEKLFFGSGTQLSVL.

The chain links TRBV11-3 to TRBJ1-1; D is unresolved. Trimming pared 1 base from V and 3 bases from J, leaving 6 bases between. Germline CDR1 and CDR2: SGHNT and YENEEA. The CDR3 extends over 13 amino acids. The CDR3 sequence: CASSLALHTEAFF. DNA of the CDR3: TGTGCCAGCAGCTTAGCTCTCCACACTGAAGCTTTCTTT.

The chain recombines TRBV6-4 with TRBJ2-6; possibly TRBD1 for D (6 bases). Trimming shortened V by 4 bases and J by 4 bases, and 14 bases separated the two germline ends. This CDR3 has 16 amino acids. Germline V gives CDR1 MRHNA, CDR2 SNTAGT. CDR3 DNA sequence: TGTGCCAGCAGTGTATCAGGGGCCGGAGGGGCCAACGTCCTGACTTTC. Translating gives CASSVSGAGGANVLTF.

The rearrangement uses TRBV19 and TRBJ2-1, with D tentatively TRBD1 (6 bases). The germline V and J ends were trimmed by 9 bases and 8 bases, with 17 bases remaining between them. The V gene's germline CDR1 is LNHDA and CDR2 SQIVND (reference sequence). The CDR3 sequence is 13 residues long. CDR3 in amino acids: CASGQWPAYEQFF. CDR3 bases: TGTGCCAGCGGACAGTGGCCGGCCTATGAGCAGTTCTTC. The variable domain in full, with the rest retrieved from reference TRBV19 and TRBJ2-1, is DGGITQSPKYLFRKEGQNVTLSCEQNLNHDAMYWYRQDPGQGLRLIYYSQIVNDFQKGDIAEGYSVSREKKESFPLTVTSAQKNPTAFYLCASGQWPAYEQFFGPGTRLTVL.

This clone was found once. The CDR3 loop is CASSPPRASEAFF. Here the CDR3 DNA reads TGTGCCAGCAGTCCTCCGCGGGCGAGTGAAGCTTTCTTT. The chain combines TRBV2 with TRBJ1-1; D is undetermined. Trimming took off 5 bases at V and 7 bases at J, with 14 bases between the two ends. Germline CDR1 and CDR2: SNHLY and FYNNEI. This CDR3 has 13 residues.

The chain is built from TRBV12-3 or TRBV12-4 and TRBJ1-1; 8 bases agree with TRBD1. CDR3 size: 13 residues. Trimming took 6 bases from V and 4 from J; bases not matched to a gene: 4. CDR3: CASRDQGATEAFF. CDR3 sequence (DNA): TGTGCCAGCAGGGACCAGGGGGCCACTGAAGCTTTCTTT.

This clone was seen a single time. J is TRBJ1-3 and V is TRBV7-9, with D perhaps matching TRBD1 (5 bases). The CDR3 spans 14 residues. Trimming left V 1 base short and J 8 bases short, with 12 bases between. From germline, CDR1 is SEHNR and CDR2 FQNEAQ (reference sequence). As DNA, the CDR3 is TGTGCCAGCAGCTTAGTCCAGGGAGGGGACACCATATATTTT. It specifies CASSLVQGGDTIYF. The variable domain in full, with the rest retrieved from reference TRBV7-9 and TRBJ1-3, is DTGVSQNPRHKITKRGQNVTFRCDPISEHNRLYWYRQTLGQGPEFLTYFQNEAQLEKSRLLSDRFSAERPKGSFSTLEIQRTEQGDSAMYLCASSLVQGGDTIYFGEGSWLTVV.

J is TRBJ1-6 and V is TRBV28; 9 bases match TRBD1. J gave up 9 bases and V 5 bases, and 11 bases lay outside the gene matches. Germline V gives CDR1 MDHEN, CDR2 SYDVKM. This CDR3 has 16 amino acids. CDR3 DNA: TGTGCCAGCAGTCTACAACCGGGACAGGGATTTTCACCCCTCCACTTT. Translated: CASSLQPGQGFSPLHF.

DNA of the CDR3: TGCGCCAGCAGGGCCTACAGAGACTCCTACAATGAGCAGTTCTTC. Translation gives CASRAYRDSYNEQFF. The chain couples TRBV10-2 to TRBJ2-1; D not resolved. Trimming pared 6 bases from V and 0 bases from J, leaving 12 bases between. The CDR3 covers 15 residues. Germline CDR1 and CDR2: WSHSY and SAAADI.

The chain carries TRBV5-1 and TRBJ2-3; a possible D gene is TRBD2 (6 bases). CDR1 SGHRS and CDR2 YFSETQ come from the germline V gene. The CDR3 sequence is 15 residues long. V was clipped by 0 bases and J by 6 bases, with 14 bases between them. The CDR3 loop reads CASSLERAGGDTQYF. CDR3 DNA sequence: TGCGCCAGCAGCTTGGAACGGGCTGGGGGGGATACGCAGTATTTT.

The J gene is TRBJ2-1, the V gene TRBV6-5, with 8 bases fitting TRBD1. This CDR3 spans 14 amino acids. V shed 6 bases and J 6 bases; nucleotides not matched to a gene: 7. Looked up from germline, CDR1 is MNHEY and CDR2 is SVGAGI. The CDR3 sequence is CASRRTGRGNEQFF. The CDR3 DNA reads TGTGCCAGCAGACGGACAGGGCGGGGCAATGAGCAGTTCTTC.

The chain couples TRBV3-1 (or the pseudogene TRBV3-2) to TRBJ1-2; D remains unclear. This CDR3 spans 13 amino acids. V lost 4 bases, J lost 3 bases, and 9 bases lay in between. CDR1 LGHDT and CDR2 YNNKEL come from the germline V gene (reference sequence). The CDR3 DNA is TGTGCCAGCAGCCGAAACGCGGACTATGGCTACACCTTC. This translates into CASSRNADYGYTF.